This T cell receptor (beta chain) came from a study of T cell responses to AZD1222 COVID-19 vaccine. About the research overall: Timing groups of about 4 and about 12 weeks for second doses were pooled. Study findings and constraints: White British people made up most donors, females outnumbered males, and clonal diversity was possibly underestimated. Baseline antibody screening turned up just six or seven seropositive AZD1222 recipients. Spike-specific TCR breadth and depth went up after people got two AZD1222 doses.

A note on this clone: Its antigen is unidentified.

Clones were read by immunoSEQ multiplex PCR, and TCRdb kept only the in-frame ones, dropping some. The data hold about 100,000 clones, with just under 90% observed a single time. Trimming took off 3 bases at V and 1 base at J, with 9 bases between the two ends. Germline CDR1 and CDR2: SNHLY and FYNNEI. The CDR3 spans 14 residues. The receptor was derived from an adult in good health. Material: peripheral blood, obtained on day 0 of AZD1222 vaccination. This sequence joins TRBV2 and TRBJ2-5; D remains ambiguous. CDR3 region: CASSEERGQETQYF. Written as DNA, the CDR3 is TGTGCCAGCAGTGAGGAGCGAGGCCAAGAGACCCAGTACTTC.